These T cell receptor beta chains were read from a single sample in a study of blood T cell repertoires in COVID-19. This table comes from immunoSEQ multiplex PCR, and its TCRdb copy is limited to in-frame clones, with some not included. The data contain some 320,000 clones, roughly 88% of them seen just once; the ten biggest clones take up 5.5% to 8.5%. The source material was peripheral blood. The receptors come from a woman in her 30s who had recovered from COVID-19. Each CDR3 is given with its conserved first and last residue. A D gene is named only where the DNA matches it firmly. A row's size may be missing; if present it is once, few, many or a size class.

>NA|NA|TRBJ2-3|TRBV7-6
CASSLLGGTDTQYF
TGTGCCAGCAGCTTACTAGGGGGCACAGATACGCAGTATTTT
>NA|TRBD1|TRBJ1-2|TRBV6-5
CASWTGLLANYGYTF
TGTGCCAGTTGGACAGGGCTGTTAGCCAACTATGGCTACACCTTC
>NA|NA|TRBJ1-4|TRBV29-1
CSVALRQRNEKLFF
TGCAGCGTCGCATTAAGACAGCGTAATGAAAAACTGTTTTTT
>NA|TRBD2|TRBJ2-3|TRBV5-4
CASSHSQRGQADTQYF
TGTGCCAGCAGCCATTCTCAGCGGGGGCAGGCAGATACGCAGTATTTT
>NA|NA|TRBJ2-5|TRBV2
CASSSMGASWVETQYF
TGTGCCAGCAGCTCCATGGGGGCCAGCTGGGTGGAGACCCAGTACTTC
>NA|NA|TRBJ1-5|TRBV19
CASSIATGSVGNQPQHF
TGTGCCAGTAGTATAGCTACAGGGTCAGTGGGCAATCAGCCCCAGCATTTT
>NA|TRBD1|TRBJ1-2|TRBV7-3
CASSLIGTDGYTF
TGTGCCAGCAGCTTAATAGGGACAGATGGCTACACCTTC
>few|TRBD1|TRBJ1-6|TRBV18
CASSPMGQGYNSPLHF
TGTGCCAGCTCACCAATGGGACAGGGTTATAATTCACCCCTCCACTTT
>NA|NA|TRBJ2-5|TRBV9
CASSVGGSQETQYF
TGTGCCAGCAGCGTAGGTGGCAGCCAAGAGACCCAGTACTTC
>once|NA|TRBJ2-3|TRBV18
CASSPASTDTQYF
TGTGCCAGCTCACCGGCTAGCACAGATACGCAGTATTTT
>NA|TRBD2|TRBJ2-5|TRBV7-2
CASRGGWTSGGSGETQYF
TGTGCCAGCAGGGGCGGGTGGACTAGCGGGGGGTCAGGGGAGACCCAGTACTTC
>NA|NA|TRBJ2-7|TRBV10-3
CAISELAESYEQYF
TGTGCCATCAGTGAACTAGCAGAATCCTACGAGCAGTACTTC
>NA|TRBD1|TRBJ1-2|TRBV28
CASSSLTGGFYGYTF
TGTGCCAGCAGTTCCTTGACAGGGGGCTTCTATGGCTACACCTTC
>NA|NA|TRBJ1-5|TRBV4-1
CASSQEYGTGSNQPQHF
TGCGCCAGCAGCCAAGAGTATGGAACAGGGAGCAATCAGCCCCAGCATTTT
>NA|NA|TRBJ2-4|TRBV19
CASSSRPRGDIQYF
TGTGCCAGTAGTTCTCGCCCCAGGGGAGACATTCAGTACTTC
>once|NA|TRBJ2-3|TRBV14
CASSQDKPGRGIVDTQYF
TGTGCCAGCAGCCAAGATAAGCCCGGCAGGGGAATAGTAGATACGCAGTATTTT
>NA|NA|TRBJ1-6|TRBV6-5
CASRRGVDSPLHF
TGTGCCAGCAGACGCGGCGTCGATTCACCCCTCCACTTT
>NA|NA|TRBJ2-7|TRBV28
CASSFHRVVGYEQYF
TGTGCCAGCAGTTTCCACAGGGTAGTGGGTTACGAGCAGTACTTC
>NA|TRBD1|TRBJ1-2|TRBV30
CAWRMTGTGYTF
TGTGCCTGGAGGATGACAGGGACTGGCTACACCTTC